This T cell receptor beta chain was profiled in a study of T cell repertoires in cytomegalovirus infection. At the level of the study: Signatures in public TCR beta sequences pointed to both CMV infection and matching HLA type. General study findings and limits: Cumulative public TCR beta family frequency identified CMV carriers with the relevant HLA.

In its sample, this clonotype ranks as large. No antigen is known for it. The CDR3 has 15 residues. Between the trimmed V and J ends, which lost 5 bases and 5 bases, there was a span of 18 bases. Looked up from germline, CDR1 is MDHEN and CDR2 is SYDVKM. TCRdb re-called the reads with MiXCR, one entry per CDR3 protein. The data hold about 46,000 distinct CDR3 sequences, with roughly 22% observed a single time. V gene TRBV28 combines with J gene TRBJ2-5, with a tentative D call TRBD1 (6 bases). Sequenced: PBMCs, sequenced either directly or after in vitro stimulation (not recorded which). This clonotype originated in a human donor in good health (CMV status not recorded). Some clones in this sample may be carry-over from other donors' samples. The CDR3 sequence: CASSPIGTPRETQYF. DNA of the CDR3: TGTGCCAGCAGTCCGATCGGGACACCCCGGGAGACCCAGTACTTC.